These 3 T cell receptor beta chains were all obtained from the same sample, sequenced in a study of control samples from healthy donors and cancer patients. The method was immunoSEQ multiplex PCR; TCRdb's version includes in-frame clones alone and lacks a portion of them. Of 95,000 to 100,000 clones listed, around 89% were seen once; the top ten hold approximately 8.3%. Sequenced: blood. The source is a man aged 30-40 years in good health.

The J gene is TRBJ2-3, the V gene TRBV12-3 or TRBV12-4; D not resolved. CDR3 length: 12 amino acids. Trimming took off 2 bases at V and 6 bases at J, with 6 bases between the two ends. The CDR3 reads CASSLLVDTQYF. CDR3 nucleotides: TGTGCCAGCAGTTTATTGGTGGATACGCAGTATTTT.

The chain uses TRBV19 and TRBJ1-5; 7 nucleotides match TRBD1. This CDR3 is 15 amino acids long. V was clipped by 8 bases and J by 4 bases; unmatched bases: 11. Germline V lookup: CDR1 LNHDA, CDR2 SQIVND (reference sequence). The CDR3 protein is CASRQGDIRNQPQHF. The CDR3 coding sequence is TGTGCCAGTCGCCAGGGGGACATCCGTAATCAGCCCCAGCATTTT.

This clone occurred a few times. The chain couples TRBV10-1 to TRBJ1-2; unclear D gene. The V gene lost 2 bases and the J gene lost 3 bases, with 7 bases spanning the gap. Germline loops: CDR1 WNHNN, CDR2 SYGVQD (reference sequence). The CDR3 loop spans 13 amino acids. The CDR3 region is CASSENPYYGYTF. The DNA for the CDR3 is TGCGCCAGCAGTGAGAATCCCTACTATGGCTACACCTTC.